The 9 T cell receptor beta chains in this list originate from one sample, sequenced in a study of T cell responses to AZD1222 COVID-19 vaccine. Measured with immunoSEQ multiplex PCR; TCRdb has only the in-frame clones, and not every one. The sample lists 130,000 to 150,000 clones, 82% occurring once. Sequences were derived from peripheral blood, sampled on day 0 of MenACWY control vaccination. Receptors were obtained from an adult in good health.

CDR3 sequence (DNA): TGTGCCAGCAGCTTAGAGGGTACTGGTAACACTGAAGCTTTCTTT. Residues: CASSLEGTGNTEAFF. The chain combines TRBV7-9 with TRBJ1-1; D remains unclear. Germline V lookup: CDR1 SEHNR, CDR2 FQNEAQ (reference sequence). The CDR3 has 15 amino acids. Trimming took off 1 base at V and 2 bases at J, with 11 bases between the two ends.

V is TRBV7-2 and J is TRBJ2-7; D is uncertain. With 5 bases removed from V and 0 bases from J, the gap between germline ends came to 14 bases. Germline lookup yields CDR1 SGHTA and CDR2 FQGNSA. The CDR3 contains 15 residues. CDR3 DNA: TGTGCCAGCAGCCAGATGGGCACTCTCTCCTACGAGCAGTACTTC. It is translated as CASSQMGTLSYEQYF.

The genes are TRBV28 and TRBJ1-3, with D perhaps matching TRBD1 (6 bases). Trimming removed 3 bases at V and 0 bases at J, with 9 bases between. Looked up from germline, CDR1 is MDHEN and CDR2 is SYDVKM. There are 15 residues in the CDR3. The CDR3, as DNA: TGTGCCAGCAGTTTTACAGGGACCTCTGGAAACACCATATATTTT. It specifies CASSFTGTSGNTIYF.

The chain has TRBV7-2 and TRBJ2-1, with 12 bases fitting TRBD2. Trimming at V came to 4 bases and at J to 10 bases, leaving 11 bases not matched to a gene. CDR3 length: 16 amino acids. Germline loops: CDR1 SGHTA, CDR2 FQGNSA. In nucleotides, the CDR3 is TGTGCCAGCAGCTACTATTTGACTAGCGGGGGCAACGAGCAGTTCTTC. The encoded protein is CASSYYLTSGGNEQFF.

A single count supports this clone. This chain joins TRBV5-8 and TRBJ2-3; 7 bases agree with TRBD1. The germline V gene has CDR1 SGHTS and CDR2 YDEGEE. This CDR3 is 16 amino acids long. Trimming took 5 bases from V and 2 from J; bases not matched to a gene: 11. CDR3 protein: CASRRGQEIYTDTQYF. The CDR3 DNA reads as TGTGCCAGCAGGAGAGGACAGGAGATATACACAGATACGCAGTATTTT.

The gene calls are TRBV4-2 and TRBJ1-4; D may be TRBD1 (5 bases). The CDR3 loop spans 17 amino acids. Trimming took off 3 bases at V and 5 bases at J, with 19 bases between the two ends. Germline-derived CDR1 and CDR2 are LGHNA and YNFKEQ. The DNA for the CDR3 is TGTGCCAGCAGCCACCAGGGATGGGGAGAAGGAAATGAAAAACTGTTTTTT. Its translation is CASSHQGWGEGNEKLFF.

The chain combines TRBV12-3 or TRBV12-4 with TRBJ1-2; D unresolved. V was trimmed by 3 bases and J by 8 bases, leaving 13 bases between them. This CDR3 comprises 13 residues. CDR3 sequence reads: CASSLLGSPGYTF. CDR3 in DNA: TGTGCCAGCAGTTTGTTGGGGAGCCCAGGCTACACCTTC.

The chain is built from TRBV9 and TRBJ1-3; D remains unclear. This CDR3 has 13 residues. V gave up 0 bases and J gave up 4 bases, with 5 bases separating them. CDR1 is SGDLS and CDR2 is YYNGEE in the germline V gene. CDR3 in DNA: TGTGCCAGCAGCGTAGTGGAAGGAAACACCATATATTTT. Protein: CASSVVEGNTIYF.

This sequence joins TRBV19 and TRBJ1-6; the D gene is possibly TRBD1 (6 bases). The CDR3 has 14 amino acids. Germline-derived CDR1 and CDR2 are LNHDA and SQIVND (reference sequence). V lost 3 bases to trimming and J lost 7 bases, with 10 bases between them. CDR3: CASSITGMNSPLHF. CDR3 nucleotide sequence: TGTGCCAGTAGTATCACAGGGATGAATTCACCCCTCCACTTT.